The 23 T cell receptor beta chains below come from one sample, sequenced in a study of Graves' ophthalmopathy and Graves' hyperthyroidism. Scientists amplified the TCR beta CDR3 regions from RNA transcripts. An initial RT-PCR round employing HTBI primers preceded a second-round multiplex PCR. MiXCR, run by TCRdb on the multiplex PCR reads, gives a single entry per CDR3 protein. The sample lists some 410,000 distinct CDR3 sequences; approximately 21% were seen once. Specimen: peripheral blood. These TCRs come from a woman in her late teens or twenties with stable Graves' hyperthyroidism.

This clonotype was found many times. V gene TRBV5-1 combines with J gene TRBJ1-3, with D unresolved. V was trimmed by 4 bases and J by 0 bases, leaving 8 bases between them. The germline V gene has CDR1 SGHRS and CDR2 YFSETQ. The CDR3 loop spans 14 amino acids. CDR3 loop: CASSPAFSGNTIYF. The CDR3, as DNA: TGCGCCAGCAGCCCGGCGTTCTCTGGAAACACCATATATTTT.

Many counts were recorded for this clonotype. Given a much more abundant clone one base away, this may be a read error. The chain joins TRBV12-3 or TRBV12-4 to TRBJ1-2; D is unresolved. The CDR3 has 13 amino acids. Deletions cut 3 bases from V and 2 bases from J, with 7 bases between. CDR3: CASSFARNYGYTF. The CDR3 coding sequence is TGTGCCAGCAGTTTCGCCAGGAACTATGGCTACACCTTC.

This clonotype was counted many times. DNA of the CDR3: TGTGCCAGCAGTTCCACCCGACAGCGCCGGGACAACTACGAGCAGTACTTC. This sequence encodes CASSSTRQRRDNYEQYF. The V and J genes are TRBV27 and TRBJ2-7, with D possibly TRBD1 on 6 matching bases. The CDR3 covers 17 residues. The germline V gene encodes CDR1 MNHEY and CDR2 SMNVEV (reference sequence). The V and J ends lost 4 bases and 3 bases respectively, with 22 bases between them.

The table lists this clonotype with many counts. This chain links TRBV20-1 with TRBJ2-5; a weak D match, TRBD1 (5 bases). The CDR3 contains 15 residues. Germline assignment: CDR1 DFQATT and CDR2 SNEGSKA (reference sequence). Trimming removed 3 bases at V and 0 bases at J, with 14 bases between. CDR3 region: CSASPSGSYQETQYF. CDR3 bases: TGCAGTGCTAGCCCCTCAGGGTCGTACCAAGAGACCCAGTACTTC.

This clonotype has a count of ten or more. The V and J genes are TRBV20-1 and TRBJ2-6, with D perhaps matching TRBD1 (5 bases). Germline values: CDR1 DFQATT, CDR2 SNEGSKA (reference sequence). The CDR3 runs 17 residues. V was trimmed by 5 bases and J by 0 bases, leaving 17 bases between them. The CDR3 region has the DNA TGCAGTGCTGTGCGTTGGCAGGGCCTCTCTGGGGCCAACGTCCTGACTTTC. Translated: CSAVRWQGLSGANVLTF.

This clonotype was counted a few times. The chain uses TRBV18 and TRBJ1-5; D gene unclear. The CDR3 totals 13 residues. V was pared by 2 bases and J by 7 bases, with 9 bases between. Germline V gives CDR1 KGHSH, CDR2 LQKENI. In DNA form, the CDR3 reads TGTGCCAGCTCACCAGATAGGGCGCAGCCCCAGCATTTT. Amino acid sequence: CASSPDRAQPQHF.

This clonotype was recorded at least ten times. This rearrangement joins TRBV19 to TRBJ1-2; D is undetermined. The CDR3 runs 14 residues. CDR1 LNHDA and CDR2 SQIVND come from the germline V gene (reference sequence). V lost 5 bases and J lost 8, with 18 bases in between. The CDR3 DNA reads TGTGCCAGTAGTCCCCCGGACCCGATGGGGGGCTACACCTTC. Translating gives CASSPPDPMGGYTF.

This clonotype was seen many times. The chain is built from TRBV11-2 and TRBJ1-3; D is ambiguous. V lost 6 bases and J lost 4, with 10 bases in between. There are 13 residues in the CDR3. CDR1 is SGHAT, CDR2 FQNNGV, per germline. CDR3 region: CASSPVTGNTIYF. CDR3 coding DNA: TGTGCCAGCAGTCCCGTAACCGGAAACACCATATATTTT.

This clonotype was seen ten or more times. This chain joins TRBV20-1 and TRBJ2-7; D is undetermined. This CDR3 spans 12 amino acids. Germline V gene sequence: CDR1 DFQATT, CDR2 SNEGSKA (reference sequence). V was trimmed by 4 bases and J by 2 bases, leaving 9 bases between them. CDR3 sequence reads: CSANGAAYEQYF. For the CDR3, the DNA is TGCAGTGCTAATGGTGCGGCCTACGAGCAGTACTTC.

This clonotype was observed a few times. The CDR3 is CASSQELVGTGGGYTF. The CDR3 DNA sequence: TGCGCCAGCAGCCAAGAATTAGTGGGGACAGGGGGTGGCTACACCTTC. This chain links TRBV4-1 with TRBJ1-2; 11 positions match TRBD1. The CDR3 has 16 amino acids. Germline loops: CDR1 MGHRA, CDR2 YSYEKL. J was trimmed by 7 bases and V by 0 bases; bases with no gene match: 7.

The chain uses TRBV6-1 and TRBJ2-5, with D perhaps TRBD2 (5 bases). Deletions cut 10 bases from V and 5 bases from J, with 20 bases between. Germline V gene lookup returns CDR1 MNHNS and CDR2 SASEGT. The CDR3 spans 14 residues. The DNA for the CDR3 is TGTGCCATCAGCTGGACGGGGTCTAGGGAGACCCAGTACTTC. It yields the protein CAISWTGSRETQYF.

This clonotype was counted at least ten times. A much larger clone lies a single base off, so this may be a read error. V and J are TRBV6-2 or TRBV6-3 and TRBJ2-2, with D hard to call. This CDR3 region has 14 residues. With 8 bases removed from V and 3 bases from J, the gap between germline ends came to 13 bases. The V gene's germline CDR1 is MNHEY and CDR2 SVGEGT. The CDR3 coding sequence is TGTGCCAGCGGTCAGGCGGTCGACACCGGGGAGCTGTTTTTT. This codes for CASGQAVDTGELFF.

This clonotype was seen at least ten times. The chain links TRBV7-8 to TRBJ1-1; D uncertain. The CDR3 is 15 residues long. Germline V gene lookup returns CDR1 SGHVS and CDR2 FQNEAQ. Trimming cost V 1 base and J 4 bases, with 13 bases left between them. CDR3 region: CASSLERVLLTEAFF. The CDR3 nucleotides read TGTGCCAGCAGCTTAGAGAGGGTACTTCTCACTGAAGCTTTCTTT.

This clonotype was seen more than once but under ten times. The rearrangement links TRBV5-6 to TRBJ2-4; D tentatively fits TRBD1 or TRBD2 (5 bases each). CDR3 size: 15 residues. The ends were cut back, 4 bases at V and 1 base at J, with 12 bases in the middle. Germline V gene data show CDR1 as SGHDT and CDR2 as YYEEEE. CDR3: CASSPMGVAKNIQYF. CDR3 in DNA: TGTGCCAGCAGCCCAATGGGGGTTGCCAAAAACATTCAGTACTTC.

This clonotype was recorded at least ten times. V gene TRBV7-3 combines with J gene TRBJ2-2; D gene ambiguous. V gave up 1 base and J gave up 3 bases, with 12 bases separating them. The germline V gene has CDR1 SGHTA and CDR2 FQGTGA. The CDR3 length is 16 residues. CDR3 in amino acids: CASSLSGSPYTGELFF. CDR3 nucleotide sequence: TGTGCCAGCAGCTTAAGTGGCAGTCCTTACACCGGGGAGCTGTTTTTT.

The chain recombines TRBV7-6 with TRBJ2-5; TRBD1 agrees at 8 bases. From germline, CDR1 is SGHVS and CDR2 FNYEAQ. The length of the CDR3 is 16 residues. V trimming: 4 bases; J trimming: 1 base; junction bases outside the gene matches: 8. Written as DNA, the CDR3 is TGTGCCAGCAGCTCTGGACAGGGATGGACCCAAGAGACCCAGTACTTC. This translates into CASSSGQGWTQETQYF. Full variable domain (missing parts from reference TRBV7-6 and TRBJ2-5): GAGVSQSPRYKVTKRGQDVALRCDPISGHVSLYWYRQALGQGPEFLTYFNYEAQQDKSGLPNDRFSAERPEGSISTLTIQRTEQRDSAMYRCASSSGQGWTQETQYFGPGTRLLVL.

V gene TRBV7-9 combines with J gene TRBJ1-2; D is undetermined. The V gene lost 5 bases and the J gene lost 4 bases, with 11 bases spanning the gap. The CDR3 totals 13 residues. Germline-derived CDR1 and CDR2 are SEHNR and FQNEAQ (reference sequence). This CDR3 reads CASSPSLGYGYTF. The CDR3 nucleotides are TGTGCCAGCAGCCCAAGTTTGGGCTATGGCTACACCTTC. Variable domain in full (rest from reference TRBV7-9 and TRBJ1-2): DTGVSQNPRHKITKRGQNVTFRCDPISEHNRLYWYRQTLGQGPEFLTYFQNEAQLEKSRLLSDRFSAERPKGSFSTLEIQRTEQGDSAMYLCASSPSLGYGYTFGSGTRLTVV.

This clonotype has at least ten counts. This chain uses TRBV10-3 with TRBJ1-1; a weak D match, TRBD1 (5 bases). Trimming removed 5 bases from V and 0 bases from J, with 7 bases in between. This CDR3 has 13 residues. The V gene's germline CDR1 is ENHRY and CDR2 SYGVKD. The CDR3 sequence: CAISRQLNTEAFF. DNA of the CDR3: TGTGCCATCAGTAGACAGTTGAACACTGAAGCTTTCTTT.

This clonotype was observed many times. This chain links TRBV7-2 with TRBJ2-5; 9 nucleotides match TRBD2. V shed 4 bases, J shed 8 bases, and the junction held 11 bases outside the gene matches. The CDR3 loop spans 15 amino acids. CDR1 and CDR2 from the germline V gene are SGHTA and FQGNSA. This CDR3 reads CASSYSPSGTITQYF. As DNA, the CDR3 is TGTGCCAGCAGCTACTCACCTAGCGGGACGATCACCCAGTACTTC.

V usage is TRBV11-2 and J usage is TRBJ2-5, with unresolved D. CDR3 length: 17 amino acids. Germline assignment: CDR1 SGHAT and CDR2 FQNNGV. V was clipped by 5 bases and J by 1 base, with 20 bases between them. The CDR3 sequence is CASSPWLWQSVQETQYF. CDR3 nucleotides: TGTGCCAGCAGCCCCTGGTTGTGGCAGTCGGTCCAAGAGACCCAGTACTTC.

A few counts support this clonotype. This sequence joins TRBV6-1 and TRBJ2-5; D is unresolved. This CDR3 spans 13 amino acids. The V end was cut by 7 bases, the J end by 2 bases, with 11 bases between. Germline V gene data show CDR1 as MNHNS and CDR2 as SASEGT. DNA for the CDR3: TGTGCCAGCACTGGGGTGTCACAAGAGACCCAGTACTTC. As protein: CASTGVSQETQYF.

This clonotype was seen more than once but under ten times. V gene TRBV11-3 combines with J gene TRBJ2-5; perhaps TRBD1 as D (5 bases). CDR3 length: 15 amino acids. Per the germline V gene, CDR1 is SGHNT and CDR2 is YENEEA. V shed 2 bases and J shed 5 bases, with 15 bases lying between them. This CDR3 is CASSLSGREIETQYF. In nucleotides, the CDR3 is TGTGCCAGCAGCTTATCGGGCAGGGAAATTGAGACCCAGTACTTC.

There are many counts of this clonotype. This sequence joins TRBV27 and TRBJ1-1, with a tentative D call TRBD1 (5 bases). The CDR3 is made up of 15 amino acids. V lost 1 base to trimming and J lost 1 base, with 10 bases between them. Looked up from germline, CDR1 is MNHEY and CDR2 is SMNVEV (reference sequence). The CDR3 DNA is TGTGCCAGCAGTTTATATTGGGGACGGAACACTGAAGCTTTCTTT. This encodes CASSLYWGRNTEAFF.